This TCR beta chain comes out of a study of radiation and T cells in renal cell carcinoma. As concerns this clone: Antigen unknown.

Sequencing used immunoSEQ multiplex PCR; TCRdb keeps in-frame clones, though not all of them. The sample has about 130,000 clones, 75% to 85% seen once. Germline CDR1 reads MNHEY; CDR2 reads SMNVEV (reference sequence). The CDR3 extends over 15 amino acids. The germline V and J ends were trimmed by 5 bases and 1 base, with 12 bases remaining between them. Study-wide results and limits: In blood, top tumor clones expanded by 2 weeks, shrinking by 4.

Time point noted: blood 2 weeks post-SBRT. Treatment of the sample: 15 Gy SBRT to primary tumor, nephrectomy 4 weeks later. Serial blood draws occurred at baseline and 2 and 4 weeks post-SBRT. Clear cell pathology was present in this patient's renal cell carcinoma. Source: blood, taken from a patient whose treatment included radiotherapy and nephrectomy. The gene calls are TRBV27 and TRBJ1-5; D remains unclear. The TCR was taken from a woman aged 55 to 70 with renal cell carcinoma. The CDR3 nucleotides are TGTGCCAGCAGTAGCAGTTGGAGCAGCAATCAGCCCCAGCATTTT. Translating gives CASSSSWSSNQPQHF.